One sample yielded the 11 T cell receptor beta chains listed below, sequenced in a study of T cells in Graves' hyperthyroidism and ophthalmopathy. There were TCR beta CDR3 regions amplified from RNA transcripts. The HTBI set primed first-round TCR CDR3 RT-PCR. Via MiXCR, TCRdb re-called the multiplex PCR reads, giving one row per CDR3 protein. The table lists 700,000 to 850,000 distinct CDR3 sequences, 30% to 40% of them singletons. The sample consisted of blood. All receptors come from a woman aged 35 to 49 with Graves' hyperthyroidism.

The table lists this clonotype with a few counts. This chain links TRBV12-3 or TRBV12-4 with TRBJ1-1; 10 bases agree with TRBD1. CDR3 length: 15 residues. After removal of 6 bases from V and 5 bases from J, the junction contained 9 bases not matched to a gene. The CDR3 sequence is CASRFLTGGATEAFF. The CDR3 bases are TGTGCCAGCAGATTCCTGACAGGGGGCGCGACTGAAGCTTTCTTT.

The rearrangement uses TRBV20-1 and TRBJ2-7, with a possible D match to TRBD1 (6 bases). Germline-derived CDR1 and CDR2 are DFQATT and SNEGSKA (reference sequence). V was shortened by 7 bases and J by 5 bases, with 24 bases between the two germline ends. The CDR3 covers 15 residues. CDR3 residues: CSGRAGGRGWDEQYF. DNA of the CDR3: TGCAGTGGCCGGGCCGGTGGCAGGGGATGGGACGAGCAGTACTTC.

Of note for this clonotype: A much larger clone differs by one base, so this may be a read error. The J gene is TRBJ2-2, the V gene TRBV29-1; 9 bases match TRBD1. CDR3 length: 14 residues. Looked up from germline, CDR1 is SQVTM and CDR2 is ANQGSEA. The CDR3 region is CSVDPDRGTGELVF. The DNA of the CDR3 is TGCAGCGTTGATCCGGACAGGGGCACCGGGGAGCTGGTTTTT.

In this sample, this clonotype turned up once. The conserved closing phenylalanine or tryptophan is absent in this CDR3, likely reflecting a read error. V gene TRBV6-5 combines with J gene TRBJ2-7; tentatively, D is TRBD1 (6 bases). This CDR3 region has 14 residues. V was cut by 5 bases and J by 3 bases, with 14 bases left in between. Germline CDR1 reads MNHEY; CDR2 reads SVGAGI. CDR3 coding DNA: TGTGCCAGCAGTCTCGGACGGGACATCTACGAGCAGTACTCC. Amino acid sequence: CASSLGRDIYEQYS.

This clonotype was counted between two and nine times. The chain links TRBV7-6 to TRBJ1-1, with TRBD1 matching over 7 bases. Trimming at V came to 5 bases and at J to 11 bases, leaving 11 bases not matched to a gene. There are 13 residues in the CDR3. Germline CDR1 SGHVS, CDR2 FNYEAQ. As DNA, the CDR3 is TGTGCCAGCAGCGGAGGATTGACAGGGACGGCTTTCTTT. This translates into CASSGGLTGTAFF.

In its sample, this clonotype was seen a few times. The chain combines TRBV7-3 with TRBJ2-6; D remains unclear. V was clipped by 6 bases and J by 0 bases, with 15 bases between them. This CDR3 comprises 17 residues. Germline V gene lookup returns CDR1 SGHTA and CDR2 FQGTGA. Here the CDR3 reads CASSESLPSSGANVLTF. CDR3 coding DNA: TGTGCCAGCAGTGAAAGTCTCCCGAGCTCTGGGGCCAACGTCCTGACTTTC.

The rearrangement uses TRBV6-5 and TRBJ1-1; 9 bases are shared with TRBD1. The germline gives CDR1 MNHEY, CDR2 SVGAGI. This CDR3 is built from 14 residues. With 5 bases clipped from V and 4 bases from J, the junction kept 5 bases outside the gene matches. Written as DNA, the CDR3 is TGTGCCAGCAGTCGGGACAGGGAGGGCACTGAAGCTTTCTTT. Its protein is CASSRDREGTEAFF.

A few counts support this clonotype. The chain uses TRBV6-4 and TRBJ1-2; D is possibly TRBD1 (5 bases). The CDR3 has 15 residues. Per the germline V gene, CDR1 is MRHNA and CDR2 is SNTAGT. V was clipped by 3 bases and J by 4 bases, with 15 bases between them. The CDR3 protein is CASSENSGGFYGYTF. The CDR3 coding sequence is TGTGCCAGCAGTGAAAATAGTGGGGGATTCTATGGCTACACCTTC.

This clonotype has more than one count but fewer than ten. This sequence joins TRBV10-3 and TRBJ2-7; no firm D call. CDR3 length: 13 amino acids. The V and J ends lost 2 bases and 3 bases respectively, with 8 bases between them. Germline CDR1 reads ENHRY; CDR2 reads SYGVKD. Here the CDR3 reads CAISETNLYEQYF. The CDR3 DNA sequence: TGTGCCATCAGTGAGACAAACCTCTACGAGCAGTACTTC.

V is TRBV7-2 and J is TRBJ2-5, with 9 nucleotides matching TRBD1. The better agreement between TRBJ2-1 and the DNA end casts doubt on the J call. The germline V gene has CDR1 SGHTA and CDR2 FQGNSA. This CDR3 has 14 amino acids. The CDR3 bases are TGTGCCAGCAGTACAGGGGGCCAGGCCAATGAGCAGTTCTTC. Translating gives CASSTGGQANEQFF.

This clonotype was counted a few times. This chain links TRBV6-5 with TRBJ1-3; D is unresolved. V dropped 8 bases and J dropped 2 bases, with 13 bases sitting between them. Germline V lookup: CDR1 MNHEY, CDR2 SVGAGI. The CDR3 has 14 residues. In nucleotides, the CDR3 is TGTGCCAGCGCGCCCAGGACCACTGGAAACACCATATATTTT. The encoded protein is CASAPRTTGNTIYF.